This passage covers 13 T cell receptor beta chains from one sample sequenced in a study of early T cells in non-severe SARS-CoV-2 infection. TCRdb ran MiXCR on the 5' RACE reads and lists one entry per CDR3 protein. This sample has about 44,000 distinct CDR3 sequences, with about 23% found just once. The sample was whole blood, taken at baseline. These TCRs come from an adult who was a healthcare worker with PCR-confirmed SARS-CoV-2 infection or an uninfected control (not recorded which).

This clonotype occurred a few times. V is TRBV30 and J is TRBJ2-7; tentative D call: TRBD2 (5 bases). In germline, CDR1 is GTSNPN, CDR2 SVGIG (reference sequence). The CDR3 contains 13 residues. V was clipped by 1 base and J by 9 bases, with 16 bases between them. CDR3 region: CAWSETRDLGQYF. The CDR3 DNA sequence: TGTGCCTGGAGTGAGACCCGGGATCTCGGGCAGTACTTC.

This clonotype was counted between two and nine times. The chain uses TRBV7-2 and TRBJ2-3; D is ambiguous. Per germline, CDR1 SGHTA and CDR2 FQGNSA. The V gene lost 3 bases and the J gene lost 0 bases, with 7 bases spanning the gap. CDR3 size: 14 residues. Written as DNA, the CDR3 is TGTGCCAGCAGCTTTGACACCAGCACAGATACGCAGTATTTT. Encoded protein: CASSFDTSTDTQYF.

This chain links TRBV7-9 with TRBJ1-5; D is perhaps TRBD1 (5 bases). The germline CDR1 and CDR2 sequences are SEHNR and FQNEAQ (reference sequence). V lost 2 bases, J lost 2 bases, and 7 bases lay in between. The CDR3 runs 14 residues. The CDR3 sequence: CASSLRDGNQPQHF. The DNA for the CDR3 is TGTGCCAGCAGCTTAAGGGACGGCAATCAGCCCCAGCATTTT.

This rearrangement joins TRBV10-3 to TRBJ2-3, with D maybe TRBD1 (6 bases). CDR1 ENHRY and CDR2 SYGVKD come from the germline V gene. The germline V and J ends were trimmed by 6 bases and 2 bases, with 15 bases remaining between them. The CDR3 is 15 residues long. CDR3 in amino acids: CAIRPGQSPTDTQYF. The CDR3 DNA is TGTGCCATCAGGCCAGGACAGTCACCCACAGATACGCAGTATTTT.

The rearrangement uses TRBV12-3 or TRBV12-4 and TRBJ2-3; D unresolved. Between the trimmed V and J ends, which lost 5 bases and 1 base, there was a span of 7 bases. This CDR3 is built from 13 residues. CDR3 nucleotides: TGTGCCAGCAGTACCTTTGGCACAGATACGCAGTATTTT. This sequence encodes CASSTFGTDTQYF.

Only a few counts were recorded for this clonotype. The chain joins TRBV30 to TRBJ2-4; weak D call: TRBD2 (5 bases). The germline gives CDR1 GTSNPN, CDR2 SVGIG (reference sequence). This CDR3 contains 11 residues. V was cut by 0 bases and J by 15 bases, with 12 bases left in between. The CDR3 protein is CAWSVRGGAYF. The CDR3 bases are TGTGCCTGGAGTGTGAGAGGAGGAGCGTACTTC.

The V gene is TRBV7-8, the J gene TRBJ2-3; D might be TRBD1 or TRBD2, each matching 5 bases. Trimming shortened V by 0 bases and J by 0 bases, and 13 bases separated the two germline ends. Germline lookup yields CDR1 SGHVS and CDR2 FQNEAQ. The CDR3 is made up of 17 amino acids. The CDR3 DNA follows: TGTGCCAGCAGCTTAGCGGGACCATCCAGTAGCACAGATACGCAGTATTTT. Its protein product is CASSLAGPSSSTDTQYF.

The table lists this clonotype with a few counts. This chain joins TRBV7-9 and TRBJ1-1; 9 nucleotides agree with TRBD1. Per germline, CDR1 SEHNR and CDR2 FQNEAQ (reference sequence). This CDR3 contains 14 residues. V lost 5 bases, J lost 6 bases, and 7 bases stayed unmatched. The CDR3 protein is CASSAQGARAEAFF. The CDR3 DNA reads TGTGCCAGCAGCGCACAGGGGGCGAGGGCTGAAGCTTTCTTT.

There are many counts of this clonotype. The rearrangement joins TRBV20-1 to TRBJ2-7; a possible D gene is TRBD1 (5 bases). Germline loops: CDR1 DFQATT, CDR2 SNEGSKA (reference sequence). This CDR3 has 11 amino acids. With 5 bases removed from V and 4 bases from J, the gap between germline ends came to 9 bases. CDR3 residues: CSAPKGYEQYF. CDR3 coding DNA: TGCAGTGCTCCTAAGGGGTACGAGCAGTACTTC.

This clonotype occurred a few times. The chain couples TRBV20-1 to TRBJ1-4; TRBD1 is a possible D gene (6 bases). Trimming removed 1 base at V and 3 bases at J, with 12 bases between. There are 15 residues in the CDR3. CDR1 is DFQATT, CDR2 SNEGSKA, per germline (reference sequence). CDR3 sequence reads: CSARVTGYPNEKLFF. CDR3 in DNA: TGCAGTGCTAGAGTCACAGGGTATCCTAATGAAAAACTGTTTTTT.

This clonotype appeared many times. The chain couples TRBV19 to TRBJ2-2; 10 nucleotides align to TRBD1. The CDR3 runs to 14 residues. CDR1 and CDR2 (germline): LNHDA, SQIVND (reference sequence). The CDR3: CASTGTGETGELFF. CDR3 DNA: TGTGCTTCCACAGGGACAGGGGAAACCGGGGAGCTGTTTTTT.

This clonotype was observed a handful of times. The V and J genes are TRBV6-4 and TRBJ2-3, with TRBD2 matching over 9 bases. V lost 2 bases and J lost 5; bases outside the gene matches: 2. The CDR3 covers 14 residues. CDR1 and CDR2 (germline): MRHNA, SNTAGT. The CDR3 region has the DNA TGTGCCAGCAGTGACGCGGGGGGGCAAGATACGCAGTATTTT. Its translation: CASSDAGGQDTQYF.

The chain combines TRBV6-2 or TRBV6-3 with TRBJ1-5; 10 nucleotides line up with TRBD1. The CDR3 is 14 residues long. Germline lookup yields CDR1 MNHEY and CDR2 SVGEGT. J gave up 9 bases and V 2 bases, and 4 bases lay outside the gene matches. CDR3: CASSYGDRGRPQHF. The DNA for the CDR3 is TGTGCCAGCAGTTACGGGGACAGGGGACGGCCCCAGCATTTT.